This T cell receptor (beta chain) was obtained from a study of CD8+ T cells in alopecia areata. Study-wide background: Tofacitinib administration to treated patients was oral, at 5 to 10 mg twice daily.

Overall study findings and caveats: An increase in clonality over normal scalp was evident in lesional scalp, especially alopecia totalis/universalis. Resident alphabeta T-cell populations of normal skin are likewise subject to sequencing in scalp samples.

This clone was seen only a few times. Antigen specificity is unknown. Treatment in this sample: oral pan-JAK inhibitor, 5-10 mg twice daily. Alopecia areata patients provided lesional scalp punch biopsies and peripheral blood. Extracted RNA was reverse transcribed, and the resulting cDNA served as sequencing template. Profiled with immunoSEQ multiplex PCR; TCRdb holds only in-frame clones, not every one. The sample lists around 160,000 clones; less than 70% were seen once. This CDR3 region has 13 residues. In germline, CDR1 is SEHNR, CDR2 FQNEAQ (reference sequence). Between the trimmed V and J ends, which lost 5 bases and 4 bases, there was a span of 11 bases.

The sample was CD4+ T cells sorted from blood, taken at week 24, from a patient treated with tofacitinib. The clonotype was recovered from a human donor with alopecia areata. This chain connects TRBV7-9 to TRBJ1-1; no reliable D call. The CDR3 DNA reads as TGTGCCAGCAGCCTCGAGAGCGGCACTGAAGCTTTCTTT. This gives the protein CASSLESGTEAFF.